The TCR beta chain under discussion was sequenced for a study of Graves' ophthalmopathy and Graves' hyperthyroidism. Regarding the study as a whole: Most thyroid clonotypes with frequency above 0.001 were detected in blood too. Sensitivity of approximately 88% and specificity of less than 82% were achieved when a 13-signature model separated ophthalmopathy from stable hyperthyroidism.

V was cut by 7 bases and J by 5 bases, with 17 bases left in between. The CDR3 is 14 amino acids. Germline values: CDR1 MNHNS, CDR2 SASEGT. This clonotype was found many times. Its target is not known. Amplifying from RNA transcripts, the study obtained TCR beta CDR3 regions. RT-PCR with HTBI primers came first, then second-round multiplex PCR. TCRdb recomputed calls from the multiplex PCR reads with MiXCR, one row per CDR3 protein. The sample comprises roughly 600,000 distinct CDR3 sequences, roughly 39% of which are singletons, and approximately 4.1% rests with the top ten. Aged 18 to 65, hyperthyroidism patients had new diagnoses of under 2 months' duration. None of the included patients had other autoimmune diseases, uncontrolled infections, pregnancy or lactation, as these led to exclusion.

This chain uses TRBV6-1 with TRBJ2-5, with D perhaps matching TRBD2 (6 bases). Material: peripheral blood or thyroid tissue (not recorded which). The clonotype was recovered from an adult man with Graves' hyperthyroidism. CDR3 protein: CASTDYLGGETQYF. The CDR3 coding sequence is TGTGCCAGCACGGACTATCTCGGAGGGGAGACCCAGTACTTC.